These T cell receptor beta chains were read from a single sample in a study of T-cell memory formation after mild COVID-19. TCRdb ran MiXCR on the 5' RACE reads and lists one entry per CDR3 protein. The sample has some 350,000 distinct CDR3 sequences, over 10% seen once. Specimen: PBMCs or a T cell subset sorted from them (not recorded which). These receptor sequences come from a man aged 18 to 29 who had mild COVID-19 (a few samples of this study predate the infection). Cell type and time point are not known. Both conserved end residues are part of each CDR3. A D gene is named only where the DNA matches it firmly. Size tells how often a clone was seen (once, few, many) or the class of an expanded clone, and some rows leave it out.

>TRBV5-1|NA|NA
CASSLGRGIVSPLHF
>TRBV7-2|NA|NA
CASSLGGGGPWKTQYF
>TRBV4-2|NA|many
CASSQALHSNQPQHF
>TRBV2|NA|few
CASTTRTSSHYGYTF
>TRBV5-1|NA|NA
CASSLRGAGNSPLHF
>TRBV6-2/TRBV6-3|NA|few
CASSYSQVNQPQHF
>TRBV3-1|TRBD1|few
CASSQERGHSGYGYTF
>TRBV9|NA|NA
CASSGRDPETQYF
>TRBV27|NA|few
CASAVGRGQRQPQHF
>TRBV9|TRBD1|many
CASSLRDRVTDTQYF
>TRBV7-8|NA|NA
CASSPGPLSNQPQHF
>TRBV3-1|NA|NA
CASSQGSLEETQYF
>TRBV12-5|NA|few
CAARGPTRSTDTQYF